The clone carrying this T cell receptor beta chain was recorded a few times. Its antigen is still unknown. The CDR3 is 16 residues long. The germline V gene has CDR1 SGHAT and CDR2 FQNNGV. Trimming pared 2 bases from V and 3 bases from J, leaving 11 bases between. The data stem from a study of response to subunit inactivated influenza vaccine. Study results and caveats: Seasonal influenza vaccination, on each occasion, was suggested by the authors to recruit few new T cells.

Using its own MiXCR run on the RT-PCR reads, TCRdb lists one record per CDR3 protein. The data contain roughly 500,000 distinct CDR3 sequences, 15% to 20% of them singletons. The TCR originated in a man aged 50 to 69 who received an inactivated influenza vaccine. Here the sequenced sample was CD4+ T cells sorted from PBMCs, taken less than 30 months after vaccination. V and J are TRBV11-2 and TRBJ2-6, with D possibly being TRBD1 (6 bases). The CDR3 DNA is TGTGCCAGCAGCTTACAGGGGTTCAGTGGGGCCAACGTCCTGACTTTC. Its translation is CASSLQGFSGANVLTF.